What follows are 6 T cell receptor beta chains derived from one specimen sequenced in a study of T cell responses to AZD1222 COVID-19 vaccine. The repertoire was sequenced with immunoSEQ multiplex PCR; TCRdb's copy has only in-frame clones and lacks some. The sample contains 68,000 or so clones, around four fifths of which appear only once. This sample comprised peripheral blood, obtained on day 0 of AZD1222 vaccination. The receptors were sampled from an adult in good health.

The chain is built from TRBV9 and TRBJ1-6, with D possibly TRBD1 on 5 matching bases. The CDR3 runs to 15 residues. With 4 bases removed from V and 8 bases from J, the gap between germline ends came to 16 bases. The germline CDR1 and CDR2 sequences are SGDLS and YYNGEE. CDR3 in amino acids: CASSTLGKGDSPLHF. The DNA of the CDR3 is TGTGCCAGCAGCACCCTAGGAAAAGGGGATTCACCCCTCCACTTT.

The CDR3 reads CASSPNWRRGQETQYF. The DNA of the CDR3 is TGTGCCAGCAGCCCCAATTGGCGTCGGGGCCAAGAGACCCAGTACTTC. J is TRBJ2-5 and V is TRBV7-9; a weak D match, TRBD2 (5 bases). Germline lookup yields CDR1 SEHNR and CDR2 FQNEAQ (reference sequence). The CDR3 sequence is 16 residues long. The V end was cut by 5 bases, the J end by 1 base, with 17 bases between.

V gene TRBV7-3 combines with J gene TRBJ2-5; no clear D gene. The CDR3 covers 11 residues. V lost 6 bases and J 2 bases, leaving 4 bases between the germline ends. Germline V gene sequence: CDR1 SGHTA, CDR2 FQGTGA. CDR3 residues: CASREQETQYF. The CDR3, as DNA: TGTGCCAGCAGGGAACAAGAGACCCAGTACTTC.

This chain uses TRBV7-3 with TRBJ1-5; weak D call: TRBD1 (5 bases). Germline lookup yields CDR1 SGHTA and CDR2 FQGTGA. The CDR3 loop spans 16 amino acids. With 5 bases removed from V and 9 bases from J, the gap between germline ends came to 23 bases. In DNA, the CDR3 is TGTGCCAGCAGCCACGAAACAGGAGACCTGTTTACGCCCCAGCATTTT. Translating gives CASSHETGDLFTPQHF. Together with reference TRBV7-3 and TRBJ1-5, the CDR3 gives the full variable domain: GAGVSQTPSNKVTEKGKYVELRCDPISGHTALYWYRQSLGQGPEFLIYFQGTGAADDSGLPNDRFFAVRPEGSVSTLKIQRTERGDSAVYLCASSHETGDLFTPQHFGDGTRLSIL.

V and J are TRBV6-5 and TRBJ2-7; D is ambiguous. The CDR3 is made up of 12 amino acids. The V end was cut by 4 bases, the J end by 4 bases, with 8 bases between. Per the germline V gene, CDR1 is MNHEY and CDR2 is SVGAGI. The CDR3 sequence: CASSFVGYEQYF. DNA for the CDR3: TGTGCCAGCAGTTTCGTTGGGTACGAGCAGTACTTC.

This sequence joins TRBV7-8 and TRBJ1-2; 8 nucleotides line up with TRBD1. CDR1 SGHVS and CDR2 FQNEAQ come from the germline V gene. This CDR3 has 16 residues. V shed 3 bases, J shed 5 bases, and the junction held 11 bases outside the gene matches. This chain's CDR3 is CASSFGTGGNSYGYTF. CDR3 bases: TGTGCCAGCAGCTTCGGGACAGGAGGCAACTCTTATGGCTACACCTTC.